What follows is one T cell receptor beta chain and its context. What it binds is unknown. The CDR3 length is 18 residues. From germline, CDR1 is SGDLS and CDR2 YYNGEE. The ends lost 0 bases at V and 3 bases at J; junction bases unmatched: 10. These data belong to a study of cytotoxic CD8 clonotypes in ibrutinib-treated CLL. Study context: There were about a dozen relapsed/refractory patients and around 15 treatment-naive patients, and fewer than 18 were IGHV unmutated. Findings and limits, study-wide: Public clonotypes, found uncommonly, either contracted or stayed stable on treatment. Clonality went up at the time of ibrutinib response, stayed stable in sustained remission, and later dropped back toward its baseline level at progression.

Data came from immunoSEQ multiplex PCR; TCRdb stores just in-frame clones and leaves some out. The data show over 30,000 clones, 68% seen once. The receptor's source is a human donor with chronic lymphocytic leukemia. The genes are TRBV9 and TRBJ2-1; the match to TRBD1 covers 9 bases. Sequencing used PBMCs, obtained at disease progression, from a patient treated with ibrutinib. In nucleotides, the CDR3 is TGTGCCAGCAGCGTAGCGGGGACAGGGTGGGGTCTCTACAATGAGCAGTTCTTC. As protein: CASSVAGTGWGLYNEQFF.